The clone carrying this T cell receptor (beta chain) has a single count. The data originate from a study of blood T cell repertoires in COVID-19. For the study at large: Acute and convalescent COVID-19 specimens originated in the United States, Italy and Spain.

Looked up from germline, CDR1 is KGHSY and CDR2 is FQNENV. CDR3 size: 15 residues. Trimming left V 4 bases short and J 7 bases short, with 20 bases between. Some clones are missing from TCRdb's copy, which holds only in-frame ones; the method was immunoSEQ multiplex PCR. Of about 520,000 clones in the sample, approximately 85% were seen once. V gene TRBV16 combines with J gene TRBJ2-7; weak D call: TRBD1 (5 bases). The sequenced material came from peripheral blood. This TCR was recovered from a human donor in a cohort sampled during active COVID-19. CDR3 in DNA: TGTGCCAGCAGCCCCCGAGGACAAGGGTTCAGGGAGCAGTACTTC. Translation: CASSPRGQGFREQYF. Together with reference TRBV16 and TRBJ2-7, the CDR3 gives the full variable domain: GEEVAQTPKHLVRGEGQKAKLYCAPIKGHSYVFWYQQVLKNEFKFLISFQNENVFDETGMPKERFSAKCLPNSPCSLEIQATKLEDSAVYFCASSPRGQGFREQYFGPGTRLTVT.